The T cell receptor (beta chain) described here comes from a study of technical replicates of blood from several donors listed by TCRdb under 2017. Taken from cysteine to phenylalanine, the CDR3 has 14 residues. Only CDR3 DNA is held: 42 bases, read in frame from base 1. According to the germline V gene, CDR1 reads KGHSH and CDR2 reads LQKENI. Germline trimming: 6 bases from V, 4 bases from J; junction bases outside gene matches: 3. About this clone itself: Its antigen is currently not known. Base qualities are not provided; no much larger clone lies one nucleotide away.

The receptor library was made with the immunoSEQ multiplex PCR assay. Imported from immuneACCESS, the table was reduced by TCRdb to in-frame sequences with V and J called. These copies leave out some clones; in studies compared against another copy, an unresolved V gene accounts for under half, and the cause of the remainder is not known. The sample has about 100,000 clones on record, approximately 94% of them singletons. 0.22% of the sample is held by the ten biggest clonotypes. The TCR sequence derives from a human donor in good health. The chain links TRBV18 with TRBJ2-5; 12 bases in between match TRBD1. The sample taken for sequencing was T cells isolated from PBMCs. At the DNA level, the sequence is TGTGCCAGCTCCCAGGGACAGGGGGCAGAGACCCAGTACTTC. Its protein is CASSQGQGAETQYF.